These 31 T cell receptor beta chains came from one sample sequenced in a study of Ad26.COV2.S vaccination and SARS-CoV-2 variants. This table comes from immunoSEQ multiplex PCR, and its TCRdb copy is limited to in-frame clones, with some not included. Here the sample spans roughly 500,000 clones, roughly 89% being singletons. Treatment specified: about 20 received Ad26.COV2.S at low or high dose, single or two shots; 5 received placebo; per-sample allocation not given. Repertoires come from day 63 after the first vaccine or placebo injection. Sequencing used peripheral blood, obtained in a trial of Ad26.COV2.S vaccine versus placebo. The source is a person aged 18-65 years who received the Ad26.COV2.S COVID-19 vaccine or a placebo.

This clone came up once. The chain employs TRBV5-4 and TRBJ2-7; perhaps TRBD2 as D (6 bases). Germline CDR1 SGHNT, CDR2 YYREEE (reference sequence). Trimming removed 4 bases at V and 3 bases at J, with 14 bases between. The CDR3 loop spans 14 amino acids. The CDR3 DNA follows: TGTGCCAGCAGCCCGGGACTTGGACGCTACGAGCAGTACTTC. Translating gives CASSPGLGRYEQYF.

The rearrangement links TRBV4-1 to TRBJ1-6; weak D call: TRBD1 (6 bases). CDR1 and CDR2 from the germline V gene are MGHRA and YSYEKL. Trimming removed 4 bases at V and 7 bases at J, with 14 bases between. The CDR3 is 15 residues long. In DNA, the CDR3 is TGCGCCAGCAGCCTGCGGGACATTGTAAATTCACCCCTCCACTTT. Translated, it gives CASSLRDIVNSPLHF.

The chain is built from TRBV7-2 and TRBJ2-1; D call uncertain. The V gene lost 2 bases and the J gene lost 1 base, with 21 bases spanning the gap. The CDR3 is 19 residues long. CDR1 SGHTA and CDR2 FQGNSA come from the germline V gene. Here the CDR3 DNA reads TGTGCCAGCAGCTTAAGGCCCCTAGGGAATCTGGGTTCCTACAATGAGCAGTTCTTC. It yields the protein CASSLRPLGNLGSYNEQFF. Using reference TRBV7-2 and TRBJ2-1 for the parts outside the CDR3, the full variable domain is GAGVSQSPSNKVTEKGKDVELRCDPISGHTALYWYRQSLGQGLEFLIYFQGNSAPDKSGLPSDRFSAERTGGSVSTLTIQRTQQEDSAVYLCASSLRPLGNLGSYNEQFFGPGTRLTVL.

The CDR3: CASSLTYGRGTGELFF. CDR3 coding DNA: TGTGCCAGCAGCTTAACCTACGGGAGGGGGACCGGGGAGCTGTTTTTT. The genes are TRBV7-3 and TRBJ2-2; 8 positions agree with TRBD2. The germline V gene has CDR1 SGHTA and CDR2 FQGTGA. The CDR3 runs 16 residues. Trimming at V came to 0 bases and at J to 5 bases, leaving 5 bases not matched to a gene.

There are a few counts of this clone. The chain employs TRBV6-1 and TRBJ2-7; 7 bases are a match to TRBD1. The CDR3 runs to 18 residues. Losses at the gene ends were 2 bases for V and 2 bases for J; bases not matched to a gene: 15. The germline V gene encodes CDR1 MNHNS and CDR2 SASEGT. The CDR3 sequence is CASSEWGPGAGGPYEQYF. In nucleotides, the CDR3 is TGTGCCAGCAGTGAATGGGGACCTGGGGCAGGGGGTCCCTACGAGCAGTACTTC.

Note on this clone: The junction departs from the called germline gene at one end, perhaps through a read error. The rearrangement joins TRBV7-7 to TRBJ2-3; D perhaps matches TRBD2 (6 bases). The CDR3 contains 15 residues. In germline, CDR1 is SSHAT, CDR2 FNYEAQ (reference sequence). The CDR3: CASSLAGLRTDTQYF. The CDR3 DNA reads TGTGCTAGCAGCTTAGCTGGACTACGCACAGATACGCAGTATTTT.

This chain links TRBV27 with TRBJ1-6; D uncertain. CDR1 and CDR2 from the germline V gene are MNHEY and SMNVEV (reference sequence). The CDR3 spans 12 residues. V lost 8 bases and J lost 3, with 5 bases in between. The CDR3 is CASGVYNSPLHF. CDR3 nucleotide sequence: TGTGCCAGCGGGGTCTATAATTCACCCCTCCACTTT.

This rearrangement joins TRBV6-4 to TRBJ1-1; D is uncertain. Germline CDR1 reads MRHNA; CDR2 reads SNTAGT. The CDR3 runs to 14 residues. V was shortened by 4 bases and J by 3 bases, with 12 bases between the two germline ends. CDR3 sequence: CASSVAGGDTEAFF. The DNA for the CDR3 is TGTGCCAGCAGTGTGGCAGGAGGAGACACTGAAGCTTTCTTT.

The chain joins TRBV7-2 to TRBJ1-2; D call uncertain. This CDR3 contains 15 residues. Germline-derived CDR1 and CDR2 are SGHTA and FQGNSA. The ends were cut back, 0 bases at V and 5 bases at J, with 13 bases in the middle. The CDR3 here is CASSLAGGSGYGYTF. CDR3 nucleotides: TGTGCCAGCAGCTTAGCAGGAGGGTCTGGGTATGGCTACACCTTC.

This rearrangement joins TRBV4-3 to TRBJ1-3; tentatively, D is TRBD1 (5 bases). This CDR3 is 16 amino acids long. V shed 0 bases and J shed 4 bases, with 13 bases lying between them. The germline CDR1 and CDR2 sequences are LGHNA and YSLEER. The CDR3 DNA is TGCGCCAGCAGCCAAGATCGGCCAGGGAGAGGAAACACCATATATTTT. Its protein product is CASSQDRPGRGNTIYF.

V gene TRBV7-2 combines with J gene TRBJ1-4; 8 bases line up with TRBD1. Germline loops: CDR1 SGHTA, CDR2 FQGNSA. The CDR3 spans 15 residues. Trimming removed 5 bases from V and 0 bases from J; junction bases left unmatched: 2. The CDR3 DNA follows: TGTGCCAGCAGCCGGACAGGGACAACTAATGAAAAACTGTTTTTT. It is translated as CASSRTGTTNEKLFF.

This chain joins TRBV27 and TRBJ1-2, with a weak D call TRBD1 (5 bases). Per the germline V gene, CDR1 is MNHEY and CDR2 is SMNVEV (reference sequence). CDR3 length: 14 amino acids. Deletions cut 5 bases from V and 6 bases from J, with 16 bases between. CDR3 coding DNA: TGTGCCAGCAGTGCCCGGGACTCCCTTAATGGCTACACCTTC. This codes for CASSARDSLNGYTF.

This clone appeared a few times. This CDR3 is CASSTDQGETQYF. The CDR3 DNA sequence: TGTGCCAGCAGCACTGATCAGGGGGAGACCCAGTACTTC. V and J are TRBV9 and TRBJ2-5, with D possibly being TRBD1 (6 bases). Germline V gene sequence: CDR1 SGDLS, CDR2 YYNGEE. Between the trimmed V and J ends, which lost 4 bases and 5 bases, there was a span of 12 bases. The CDR3 has 13 residues.

The gene calls are TRBV2 and TRBJ2-6; no reliable D call. The CDR3 covers 12 residues. Deletions cut 9 bases from V and 1 base from J, with 4 bases between. In germline, CDR1 is SNHLY, CDR2 FYNNEI. CDR3 in amino acids: CARDSGANVLTF. The CDR3 DNA reads as TGTGCCAGGGATTCTGGGGCCAACGTCCTGACTTTC.

V gene TRBV7-3 combines with J gene TRBJ2-1, with 9 bases identical to TRBD1. The junction had 5 bases not matched to a gene; V was cut back by 5 bases and J by 9 bases. Germline V gene data show CDR1 as SGHTA and CDR2 as FQGTGA. The CDR3 covers 13 residues. The CDR3 nucleotides are TGTGCCAGCAGCCGGGACAGGGTTGGTGAGCAGTTCTTC. Translating gives CASSRDRVGEQFF.

As regards this clone: Other DNA sequences in the same sample also yield this CDR3. This rearrangement joins TRBV18 to TRBJ2-2, with no clear D. Germline loops: CDR1 KGHSH, CDR2 LQKENI. Trimming cost V 6 bases and J 2 bases, with 7 bases left between them. This CDR3 spans 13 amino acids. CDR3 amino acids: CASSPRNTGELFF. The CDR3 nucleotides are TGTGCCAGCTCCCCGAGAAACACCGGGGAGCTGTTTTTT.

CDR3 nucleotides: TGTGCCAGCAGCTTAGGGGGGATTAGCACCGGGGAGCTGTTTTTT. It specifies CASSLGGISTGELFF. This chain links TRBV11-3 with TRBJ2-2; D may correspond to TRBD1 or TRBD2 (5 bases each). Germline V gives CDR1 SGHNT, CDR2 YENEEA. CDR3 size: 15 residues. Trimming removed 1 base from V and 4 bases from J, with 10 bases in between.

The chain couples TRBV4-2 to TRBJ1-4; maybe TRBD1 (6 bases). The CDR3 covers 15 residues. Germline V gene data show CDR1 as LGHNA and CDR2 as YNFKEQ. Trimming removed 1 base from V and 8 bases from J, with 14 bases in between. In nucleotides, the CDR3 is TGTGCCAGCAGCCAAGCCTGGGGGGCTGGGGAAAAACTGTTTTTT. Translation gives CASSQAWGAGEKLFF.

J is TRBJ1-5 and V is TRBV2; 7 bases are a match to TRBD1. V lost 4 bases to trimming and J lost 2 bases; unmatched junction nucleotides: 2. Looked up from germline, CDR1 is SNHLY and CDR2 is FYNNEI. CDR3 length: 14 amino acids. The CDR3 loop is CASSGQGGNQPQHF. CDR3 in DNA: TGTGCCAGCAGTGGACAGGGTGGCAATCAGCCCCAGCATTTT.

This chain connects TRBV3-1 (or the pseudogene TRBV3-2) to TRBJ1-4; no clear D. This CDR3 is 16 amino acids long. V dropped 1 base and J dropped 0 bases, with 9 bases sitting between them. Per germline, CDR1 LGHDT and CDR2 YNNKEL (reference sequence). CDR3 region: CASSQGRTATNEKLFF. The CDR3 coding sequence is TGTGCCAGCAGCCAAGGAAGAACAGCAACTAATGAAAAACTGTTTTTT.

V gene TRBV11-2 combines with J gene TRBJ2-7; possibly TRBD2 for D (7 bases). The V end was cut by 4 bases, the J end by 0 bases, with 13 bases between. Per germline, CDR1 SGHAT and CDR2 FQNNGV. The CDR3 is 15 residues long. This chain's CDR3 is CASSWSGTNSYEQYF. CDR3 nucleotides: TGTGCCAGCAGCTGGAGCGGGACAAACTCCTACGAGCAGTACTTC.

J is TRBJ2-3 and V is TRBV30; D not resolved. From germline, CDR1 is GTSNPN and CDR2 SVGIG (reference sequence). Trimming took off 5 bases at V and 3 bases at J, with 21 bases between the two ends. The CDR3 has 16 amino acids. In DNA, the CDR3 is TGTGCCTGGGATACCGTCTTGGCCTCTGTGACAGATACGCAGTATTTT. Translation gives CAWDTVLASVTDTQYF.

The chain uses TRBV28 and TRBJ2-7; the match to TRBD2 covers 7 bases. The CDR3 totals 14 residues. With V trimmed by 3 bases and J by 6 bases, 8 bases remained unmatched. Germline V gene data show CDR1 as MDHEN and CDR2 as SYDVKM. CDR3 coding DNA: TGTGCCAGCAGTTTCGGCCTGACTAGCATCGAGCAGTACTTC. It yields the protein CASSFGLTSIEQYF.

This clone has only one observation. CDR3 in amino acids: CASSQERVGGIRDEQYF. The DNA of the CDR3 is TGTGCCAGCAGCCAAGAAAGGGTCGGAGGGATCAGGGACGAGCAGTACTTC. The chain couples TRBV4-2 to TRBJ2-7, with D possibly TRBD2 on 6 matching bases. V lost 0 bases and J 5 bases, leaving 20 bases between the germline ends. Germline V gives CDR1 LGHNA, CDR2 YNFKEQ. The CDR3 sequence is 17 residues long.

This rearrangement joins TRBV10-3 to TRBJ2-1; 10 bases fit TRBD2. The CDR3 consists of 16 residues. The V gene end was trimmed by 3 bases and the J gene end by 0 bases; junction bases not matched to a gene: 2. The germline V gene encodes CDR1 ENHRY and CDR2 SYGVKD. CDR3 nucleotides: TGTGCCATCAGTGACTCTAGCGGGGGCTCCTACAATGAGCAGTTCTTC. Protein product: CAISDSSGGSYNEQFF.

V is TRBV6-6 and J is TRBJ1-3; D call uncertain. Germline values: CDR1 MNHNY, CDR2 SVGAGI (reference sequence). The CDR3 consists of 16 residues. V lost 5 bases, J lost 0 bases, and 14 bases lay in between. The CDR3, as DNA: TGTGCCAGCAGTCTACCCGGCGAGAGCTCTGGAAACACCATATATTTT. Its translation is CASSLPGESSGNTIYF.

The chain employs TRBV10-3 and TRBJ2-1, with 9 nucleotides matching TRBD1. Germline V gene sequence: CDR1 ENHRY, CDR2 SYGVKD. V dropped 4 bases and J dropped 7; count of bases not matched to a gene: 5. The CDR3 has 14 residues. The CDR3 bases are TGTGCCATCAGTGGGGACAGGGACAGGAATGAGCAGTTCTTC. Its protein product is CAISGDRDRNEQFF.

The gene calls are TRBV19 and TRBJ1-6, with 10 bases lining up with TRBD1. V shed 2 bases, J shed 5 bases, and the junction held 6 bases outside the gene matches. CDR1 and CDR2 from the germline V gene are LNHDA and SQIVND (reference sequence). The CDR3 has 17 amino acids. CDR3 amino acids: CASSISGTGVNNSPLHF. The DNA of the CDR3 is TGTGCCAGTAGTATAAGCGGGACAGGGGTCAATAATTCACCCCTCCACTTT.

J is TRBJ2-7 and V is TRBV5-3, with a weak D call TRBD2 (5 bases). TRBV5-3 is an ORF, and what it does is uncertain. Trimming removed 1 base at V and 11 bases at J, with 25 bases between. CDR3 length: 16 amino acids. In DNA form, the CDR3 reads TGTGCCAGAAGCTTGCTAACCGGGATCGGGGTGGAACGGGAGTACTTC. Amino acids: CARSLLTGIGVEREYF.

This clone appeared once. The chain joins TRBV5-6 to TRBJ2-2; D gene ambiguous. V dropped 0 bases and J dropped 8 bases, with 5 bases sitting between them. Germline CDR1 SGHDT, CDR2 YYEEEE. This CDR3 has 12 amino acids. CDR3: CASSLVPGELFF. The DNA of the CDR3 is TGTGCCAGCAGCTTGGTCCCTGGGGAGCTGTTTTTT.

This chain uses TRBV3-1 (or the pseudogene TRBV3-2) with TRBJ2-1, with 8 bases fitting TRBD2. V shed 4 bases and J 4 bases; nucleotides not matched to a gene: 12. There are 17 residues in the CDR3. The germline V gene has CDR1 LGHDT and CDR2 YNNKEL (reference sequence). The CDR3 sequence: CASSPGGAAGIYNEQFF. Here the CDR3 DNA reads TGTGCCAGCAGCCCCGGGGGGGCAGCGGGAATATACAATGAGCAGTTCTTC.